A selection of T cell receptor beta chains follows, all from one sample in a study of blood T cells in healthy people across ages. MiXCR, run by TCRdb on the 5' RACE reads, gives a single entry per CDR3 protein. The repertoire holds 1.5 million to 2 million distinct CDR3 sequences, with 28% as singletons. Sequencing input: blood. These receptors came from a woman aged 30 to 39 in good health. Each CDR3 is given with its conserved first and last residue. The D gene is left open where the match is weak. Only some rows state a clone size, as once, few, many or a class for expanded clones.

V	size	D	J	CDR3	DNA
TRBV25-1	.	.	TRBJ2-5	CASSADIKETQYF	TGTGCCAGCAGTGCGGACATCAAAGAGACCCAGTACTTC
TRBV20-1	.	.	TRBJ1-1	CSAAPAVNTEAFF	TGCAGTGCTGCCCCGGCAGTGAACACTGAAGCTTTCTTT
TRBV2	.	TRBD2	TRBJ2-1	CASRGLAGAYSEQFF	TGTGCCAGCAGAGGACTAGCGGGGGCCTACAGTGAGCAGTTCTTC
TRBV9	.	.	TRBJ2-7	CASSVASAGAEQYF	TGTGCCAGCAGCGTAGCTAGCGCAGGGGCCGAGCAGTACTTC
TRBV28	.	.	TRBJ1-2	CASKRQLSANYGYTF	TGTGCCAGCAAGAGACAGCTAAGTGCTAACTATGGCTACACCTTC
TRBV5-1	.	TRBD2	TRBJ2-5	CASSLGSSGPFPETQYF	TGCGCCAGCAGCTTGGGTTCTAGCGGGCCTTTCCCCGAGACCCAGTACTTC
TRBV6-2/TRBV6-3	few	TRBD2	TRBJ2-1	CASSTRLAGYFNEQFF	TGTGCCAGCAGTACCAGACTAGCGGGTTACTTCAATGAGCAGTTCTTC
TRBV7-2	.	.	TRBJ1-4	CASSLNPGSSGEKLFF	TGTGCCAGCAGCTTAAATCCCGGCAGCTCGGGGGAAAAACTGTTTTTT
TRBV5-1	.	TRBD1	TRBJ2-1	CAGRTGTGGIGEQFF	TGCGCCGGCAGGACCGGGACAGGGGGAATAGGTGAGCAGTTCTTC
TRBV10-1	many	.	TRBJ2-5	CASSESNSQETQYF	TGTGCCAGCAGTGAATCGAACTCCCAAGAGACCCAGTACTTC
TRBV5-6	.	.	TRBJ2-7	CASSRYGPSYYERYF	TGTGCCAGCAGCCGATACGGACCTAGCTACTACGAGCGGTACTTC
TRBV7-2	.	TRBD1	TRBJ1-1	CASSLRDRSTPYRSMNTEAFF	TGTGCCAGCAGCCTAAGGGACAGGTCAACTCCCTATCGATCTATGAACACTGAAGCTTTCTTT
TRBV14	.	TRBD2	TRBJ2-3	CASSQVNLAGITDTQYF	TGTGCCAGCAGCCAAGTGAACCTAGCGGGGATCACAGATACGCAGTATTTT
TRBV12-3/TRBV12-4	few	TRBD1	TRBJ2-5	CASTRQGAGTQYF	TGTGCCAGCACCAGACAGGGCGCGGGGACCCAGTACTTC
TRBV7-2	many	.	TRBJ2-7	CASSLGPIPSYEQYF	TGTGCCAGCAGCTTAGGTCCCATTCCGTCCTACGAGCAGTACTTC
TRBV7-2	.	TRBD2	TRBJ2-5	CASSHTSGGAGVETQYF	TGTGCCAGCAGCCACACTAGCGGGGGGGCCGGGGTAGAGACCCAGTACTTC
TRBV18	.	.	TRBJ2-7	CASSPGANEGYEQYF	TGTGCCAGCTCACCAGGAGCGAATGAGGGCTACGAGCAGTACTTC
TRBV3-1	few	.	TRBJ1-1	CASSQEGAPSAGAFF	TGTGCCAGCAGCCAAGAGGGGGCACCGTCGGCTGGGGCTTTCTTT
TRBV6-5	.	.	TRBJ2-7	CASNSQSGGADEQYF	TGTGCCAGCAACTCCCAGTCAGGGGGGGCCGATGAGCAGTACTTC
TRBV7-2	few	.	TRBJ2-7	CASRSTGSREQYF	TGTGCCAGCAGGTCAACTGGATCCCGCGAGCAGTACTTC
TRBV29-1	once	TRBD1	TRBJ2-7	CSVDGDSGSYEQYF	TGCAGCGTTGATGGGGACAGTGGGTCCTACGAGCAGTACTTC
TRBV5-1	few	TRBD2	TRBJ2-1	CAGSPPGLGNNEQFF	TGCGCCGGCAGCCCTCCGGGACTAGGCAACAATGAGCAGTTCTTC
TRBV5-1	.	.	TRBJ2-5	CASRQQATQETQYF	TGCGCCAGCAGGCAACAGGCAACCCAAGAGACCCAGTACTTC
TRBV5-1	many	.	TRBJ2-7	CASSFTSGAGDYEQYF	TGCGCCAGCAGCTTTACCAGTGGGGCAGGGGACTACGAGCAGTACTTC
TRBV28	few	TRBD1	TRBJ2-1	CASLPSAQGANEQFF	TGTGCCAGCCTCCCCAGTGCGCAGGGGGCCAATGAGCAGTTCTTC
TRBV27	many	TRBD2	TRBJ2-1	CASSPSKGGSKGNEQFF	TGTGCCAGCAGTCCCTCCAAGGGCGGGAGCAAAGGCAATGAGCAGTTCTTC
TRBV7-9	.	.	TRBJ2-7	CASSSPGQTISYEQYF	TGTGCCAGCAGCTCTCCAGGACAGACTATTTCCTACGAGCAGTACTTC
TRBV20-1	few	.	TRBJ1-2	CSTRAKGRDGYTF	TGCAGTACTAGAGCTAAAGGGAGGGATGGCTACACCTTC
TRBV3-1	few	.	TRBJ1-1	CASSQGPRRNAEAFF	TGTGCCAGCAGCCAAGGGCCTCGACGAAACGCTGAAGCTTTCTTT
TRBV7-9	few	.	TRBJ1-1	CASSLTGETEAFF	TGTGCCAGCAGCTTAACGGGGGAGACTGAAGCTTTCTTT
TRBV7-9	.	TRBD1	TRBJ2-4	CASRMGQGPNIQYF	TGTGCCAGCAGAATGGGACAGGGGCCAAACATTCAGTACTTC
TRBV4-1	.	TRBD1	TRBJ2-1	CASSRQDFTDRGRLDNEQFF	TGCGCCAGCAGCCGCCAAGACTTTACCGACAGGGGGCGATTAGACAATGAGCAGTTCTTC
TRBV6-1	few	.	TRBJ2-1	CASSEARGGQDEQFF	TGTGCCAGCAGTGAAGCGCGTGGGGGGCAAGATGAGCAGTTCTTC
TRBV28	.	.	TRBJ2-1	CASTDNRETQFF	TGTGCCAGCACCGACAACCGAGAGACCCAGTTCTTC
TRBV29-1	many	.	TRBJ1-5	CSVGEGGQPQHF	TGCAGCGTTGGGGAAGGGGGTCAGCCCCAGCATTTT
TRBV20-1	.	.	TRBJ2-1	CSAPDPLISYNEQFF	TGCAGTGCTCCCGACCCCCTTATCTCCTACAATGAGCAGTTCTTC
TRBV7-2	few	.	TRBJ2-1	CASSLVGTFNEQFF	TGTGCCAGCAGCTTAGTTGGGACTTTCAATGAGCAGTTCTTC
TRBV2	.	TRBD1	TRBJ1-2	CASSENGMTGSNGYTF	TGTGCCAGCAGTGAAAACGGAATGACAGGGAGTAATGGCTACACCTTC
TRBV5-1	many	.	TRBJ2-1	CASSSGRNEQFF	TGTGCCAGCAGTTCAGGGCGGAATGAGCAGTTCTTC
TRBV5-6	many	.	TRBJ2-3	CASTRDQRGTDTQYF	TGTGCCAGCACTCGCGACCAGCGAGGTACAGATACGCAGTATTTT